Below, 5 T cell receptor beta chains from the same sample are listed, as sequenced in a study of blood T cell repertoires in COVID-19. The assay was immunoSEQ multiplex PCR, and TCRdb's table has in-frame clones only and misses some. The sample shows about 240,000 clones, approximately 86% of them seen only once. The sequenced sample was PBMCs or T cells enriched from blood (not recorded which). All receptors derive from a woman in her forties with acute COVID-19.

With respect to this clone: A junction boundary mismatches the germline segment, possibly from a read error. This sample includes further DNA sequences coding for the same CDR3. V is TRBV29-1 and J is TRBJ2-7; the D gene is possibly TRBD1 (6 bases). Germline V gene lookup returns CDR1 SQVTM and CDR2 ANQGSEA. The CDR3 spans 12 residues. CDR3 nucleotides: TGCAGCGTGGAAGGGACATCCTACGAGCAGTACTTC. Protein sequence: CSVEGTSYEQYF.

The CDR3 DNA reads as TGTGCCAGCAGGGCCACCGTGGACAGCCTTCAACCCCTCCACTTT. Its protein product is CASRATVDSLQPLHF. This chain uses TRBV5-4 with TRBJ1-6; D might be TRBD1 (6 bases). CDR3 length equals 15 residues. Germline V gene data show CDR1 as SGHNT and CDR2 as YYREEE (reference sequence). The ends were cut back, 5 bases at V and 12 bases at J, with 21 bases in the middle.

CDR3 DNA sequence: TGTGCCAGCAGCCCACACCTCAACAGGGGGCCGCGGGAGACCCAGTACTTC. Amino acids: CASSPHLNRGPRETQYF. The chain joins TRBV9 to TRBJ2-5, with TRBD1 identical over 9 bases. Germline-derived CDR1 and CDR2 are SGDLS and YYNGEE. The CDR3 runs 17 residues. V trimming: 4 bases; J trimming: 5 bases; junction bases outside the gene matches: 15.

The V and J genes are TRBV18 and TRBJ1-1, with D perhaps TRBD1 (6 bases). The CDR3 is 15 residues long. The germline gives CDR1 KGHSH, CDR2 LQKENI. V lost 1 base, J lost 3 bases, and 12 bases lay in between. CDR3 DNA: TGTGCCAGCTCACCACTACAGGGTAGCGACACTGAAGCTTTCTTT. Its protein is CASSPLQGSDTEAFF. The full variable domain, with the rest looked up from reference TRBV18 and TRBJ1-1, is NAGVMQNPRHLVRRRGQEARLRCSPMKGHSHVYWYRQLPEEGLKFMVYLQKENIIDESGMPKERFSAEFPKEGPSILRIQQVVRGDSAAYFCASSPLQGSDTEAFFGQGTRLTVV.

V gene TRBV2 combines with J gene TRBJ2-5; no clear D gene. V lost 6 bases and J lost 5, with 19 bases in between. The CDR3 covers 15 residues. Germline CDR1 and CDR2: SNHLY and FYNNEI. In nucleotides, the CDR3 is TGTGCCAGCAGCCTTAGCACCAAAGGTGGGGAGACCCAGTACTTC. Amino acid sequence: CASSLSTKGGETQYF.